This entry features one T cell receptor beta chain sequence. What it binds is unknown. The data are from a study of shared clonotypes between healthy human individuals. Whole-study results and caveats: Lower generation probabilities were found for non-shared clonotypes than for those shared by all four donors. Donor clonotype sharing was expected to depend on sequencing depth.

CD45RO negativity and positive selection for CCR7 defined naive CD8 cells, a population that excluded terminally differentiated effector memory CD45RA+ cells. This table comes from immunoSEQ multiplex PCR, and its TCRdb copy is limited to in-frame clones, with some not included. This table has about 820,000 clones, 90% to 95% appearing once. The source is a young man in good health. Input material: naive CD8+ T cells sorted from blood.

The CDR3 nucleotides are TGTGCCAGCTCGTGGACTAGCGTGAAGGCCGGGGAGCTGTTTTTT. Translated, it gives CASSWTSVKAGELFF. The genes are TRBV18 and TRBJ2-2; 9 bases fit TRBD2. The V gene end was trimmed by 6 bases and the J gene end by 6 bases; junction bases not matched to a gene: 8. The CDR3 consists of 15 residues. Germline V gives CDR1 KGHSH, CDR2 LQKENI. The whole variable domain, remainder taken from reference TRBV18 and TRBJ2-2, is NAGVMQNPRHLVRRRGQEARLRCSPMKGHSHVYWYRQLPEEGLKFMVYLQKENIIDESGMPKERFSAEFPKEGPSILRIQQVVRGDSAAYFCASSWTSVKAGELFFGEGSRLTVL.